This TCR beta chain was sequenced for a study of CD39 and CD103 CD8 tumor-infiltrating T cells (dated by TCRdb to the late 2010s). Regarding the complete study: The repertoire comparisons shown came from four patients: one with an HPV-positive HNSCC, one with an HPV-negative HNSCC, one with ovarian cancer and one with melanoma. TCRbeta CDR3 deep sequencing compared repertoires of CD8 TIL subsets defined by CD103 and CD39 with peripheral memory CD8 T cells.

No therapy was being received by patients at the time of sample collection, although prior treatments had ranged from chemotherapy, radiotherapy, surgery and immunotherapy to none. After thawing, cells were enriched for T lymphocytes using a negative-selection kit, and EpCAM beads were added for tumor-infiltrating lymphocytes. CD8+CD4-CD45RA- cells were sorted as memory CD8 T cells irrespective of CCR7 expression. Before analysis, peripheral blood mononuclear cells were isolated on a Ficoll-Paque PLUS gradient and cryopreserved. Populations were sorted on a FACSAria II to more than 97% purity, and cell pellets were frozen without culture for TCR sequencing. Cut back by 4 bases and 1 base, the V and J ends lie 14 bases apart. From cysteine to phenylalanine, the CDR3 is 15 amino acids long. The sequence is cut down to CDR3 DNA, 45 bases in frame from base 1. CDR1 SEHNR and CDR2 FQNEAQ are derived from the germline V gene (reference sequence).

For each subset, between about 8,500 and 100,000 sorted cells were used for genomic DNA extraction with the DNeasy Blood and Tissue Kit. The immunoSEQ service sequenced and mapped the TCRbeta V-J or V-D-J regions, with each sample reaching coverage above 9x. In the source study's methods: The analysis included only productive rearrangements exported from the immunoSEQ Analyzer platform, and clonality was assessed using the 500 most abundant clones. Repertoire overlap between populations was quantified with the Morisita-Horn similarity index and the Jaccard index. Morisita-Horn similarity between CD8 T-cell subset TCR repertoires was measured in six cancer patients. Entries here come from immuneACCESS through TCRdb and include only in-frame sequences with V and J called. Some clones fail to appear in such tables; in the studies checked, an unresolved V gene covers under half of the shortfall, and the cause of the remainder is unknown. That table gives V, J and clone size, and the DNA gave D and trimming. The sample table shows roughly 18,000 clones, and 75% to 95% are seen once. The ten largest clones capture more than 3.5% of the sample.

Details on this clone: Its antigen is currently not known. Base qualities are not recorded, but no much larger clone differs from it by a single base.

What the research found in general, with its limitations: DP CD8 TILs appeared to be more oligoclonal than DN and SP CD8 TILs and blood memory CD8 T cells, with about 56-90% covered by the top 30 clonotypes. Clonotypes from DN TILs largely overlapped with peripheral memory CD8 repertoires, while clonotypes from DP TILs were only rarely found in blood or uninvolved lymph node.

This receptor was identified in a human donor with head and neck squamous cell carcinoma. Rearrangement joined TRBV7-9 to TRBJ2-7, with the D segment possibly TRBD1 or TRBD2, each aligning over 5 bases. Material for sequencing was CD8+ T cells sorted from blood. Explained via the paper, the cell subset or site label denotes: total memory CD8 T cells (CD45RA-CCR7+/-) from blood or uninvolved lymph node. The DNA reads TGTGCCAGCAGCTCCCACGGGGCCAGATCCTACGAGCAGTACTTC. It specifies CASSSHGARSYEQYF.